This TCR beta chain was recorded in a study of immune characterization of retroperitoneal liposarcoma. TCRdb redid the calling of the PCR reads with MiXCR, one entry per CDR3 protein. The table lists approximately 11,000 distinct CDR3 sequences, less than 40% of them singletons, with around a tenth in the top ten. In this sample, this clonotype is medium-sized. V lost 2 bases to trimming and J lost 3 bases, with 14 bases between them. CDR3 length: 16 amino acids. Germline V gives CDR1 SGHRS, CDR2 YFSETQ. The clonotype originates from a female donor with retroperitoneal liposarcoma. The chain carries TRBV5-1 and TRBJ2-2, with TRBD1 as a possible D gene (6 bases). The sequenced sample was tumor tissue. The chain's CDR3 is CASSFNRVADTGELFF. The CDR3 DNA is TGCGCCAGCAGCTTCAACAGGGTGGCGGACACCGGGGAGCTGTTTTTT. Full variable domain (rest looked up from reference TRBV5-1 and TRBJ2-2): KAGVTQTPRYLIKTRGQQVTLSCSPISGHRSVSWYQQTPGQGLQFLFEYFSETQRNKGNFPGRFSGRQFSNSRSEMNVSTLELGDSALYLCASSFNRVADTGELFFGEGSRLTVL.